The clone carrying this T cell receptor beta chain showed up just once. Its antigen is currently unknown. This specimen belongs to a study of cytomegalovirus exposure and HLA in healthy donors. The study, taken as a whole, reports: A later analysis found common viral pathogens apparently linked to several of the most significant clusters.

The PCR was carried out with 60 Vbeta primers and 13 Jbeta primers. Repertoires were generated with immunoSEQ multiplex PCR, while TCRdb's copy carries only in-frame clones and drops some. The repertoire holds some 150,000 clones, with 72% as singletons. V lost 4 bases, J lost 0 bases, and 9 bases lay in between. CDR3 size: 15 residues. Germline V gene sequence: CDR1 SEHNR, CDR2 FQNEAQ (reference sequence). The sequenced sample was PBMCs. V usage is TRBV7-9 and J usage is TRBJ1-4; D uncertain. This TCR was sampled from a man aged 50 to 60 in good health and CMV-seropositive. CDR3 bases: TGTGCCAGCAGCTCTCCCAGGTCAACTAATGAAAAACTGTTTTTT. Amino acids: CASSSPRSTNEKLFF.